The 21 T cell receptor beta chains listed next were all sequenced from one sample in a study of graft-versus-host responses after intestinal transplantation. Assay used: immunoSEQ multiplex PCR; TCRdb lists only in-frame clones, some missing. The sample has 49,000 or so clones, approximately 95% seen once. The material was PBMCs, obtained approximately 740 days after a first intestinal transplant, on the day of a second. The receptors were gathered from a human patient who received an intestinal transplant, so some T cells may come from the graft donor.

This clone was recorded a few times. The rearrangement links TRBV6-1 to TRBJ1-1; D possibly corresponds to TRBD1 (6 bases). Germline loops: CDR1 MNHNS, CDR2 SASEGT. Between the trimmed V and J ends, which lost 2 bases and 4 bases, there was a span of 14 bases. The CDR3 is 15 amino acids. This CDR3 reads CASSERGGQGTEAFF. CDR3 sequence (DNA): TGTGCCAGCAGTGAACGTGGGGGGCAGGGCACTGAAGCTTTCTTT.

The V call is TRBV11-2, the J call TRBJ1-1; D remains unclear. Germline CDR1 SGHAT, CDR2 FQNNGV. Trimming removed 9 bases at V and 3 bases at J, with 23 bases between. The length of the CDR3 is 16 residues. This CDR3 reads CARRTAGLGGDTEAFF. The DNA of the CDR3 is TGTGCCAGAAGAACTGCAGGCTTAGGCGGGGACACTGAAGCTTTCTTT.

This rearrangement joins TRBV30 to TRBJ1-4; 8 bases line up with TRBD1. V trimming: 2 bases; J trimming: 6 bases; junction bases outside the gene matches: 8. From germline, CDR1 is GTSNPN and CDR2 SVGIG (reference sequence). CDR3 length equals 15 residues. The CDR3 region has the DNA TGTGCCTGGAGTCGGCCCAGGGGGCTTTATGAAAAACTGTTTTTT. Residues: CAWSRPRGLYEKLFF.

The rearrangement uses TRBV10-3 and TRBJ2-5; 14 nucleotides align to TRBD2. CDR3 size: 13 residues. After removal of 11 bases from V and 11 bases from J, the junction contained 10 bases not matched to a gene. Germline lookup yields CDR1 ENHRY and CDR2 SYGVKD. This CDR3 reads CAAGLAGGREQYF. Written as DNA, the CDR3 is TGTGCCGCAGGACTAGCGGGAGGTCGTGAGCAGTACTTC.

This rearrangement joins TRBV6-1 to TRBJ1-2; 8 bases line up with TRBD1. The germline gives CDR1 MNHNS, CDR2 SASEGT. CDR3 length equals 15 residues. V was pared by 5 bases and J by 1 base, with 6 bases of the junction left unmatched. Here the CDR3 reads CASSMTGVINYGYTF. The CDR3 DNA reads TGTGCCAGCAGTATGACAGGGGTGATTAACTATGGCTACACCTTC.

The rearrangement links TRBV9 to TRBJ2-1, with a tentative D call TRBD1 (5 bases). Germline CDR1 is SGDLS and CDR2 is YYNGEE. The CDR3 has 17 amino acids. V gave up 0 bases and J gave up 4 bases, with 17 bases separating them. The CDR3 protein is CASSVGGGARMYNEQFF. CDR3 sequence (DNA): TGTGCCAGCAGCGTAGGGGGTGGGGCGCGGATGTACAATGAGCAGTTCTTC.

The chain couples TRBV5-5 to TRBJ1-1; D not certain. Trimming removed 1 base at V and 4 bases at J, with 8 bases between. Germline V CDR1 and CDR2: SGHKS, YYEKEE (reference sequence). This CDR3 is 13 amino acids long. In DNA, the CDR3 is TGTGCCAGCAGCTTGTCGATGTCCACTGAAGCTTTCTTT. Protein sequence: CASSLSMSTEAFF.

The rearrangement uses TRBV28 and TRBJ2-1; the match to TRBD2 covers 11 bases. Germline loops: CDR1 MDHEN, CDR2 SYDVKM. This CDR3 comprises 15 residues. With 6 bases clipped from V and 7 bases from J, the junction kept 8 bases outside the gene matches. DNA of the CDR3: TGTGCCAGCAGCCCCTTTCTAGCGGGAGGAAATGAGCAGTTCTTC. Translated, it gives CASSPFLAGGNEQFF.

J is TRBJ2-7 and V is TRBV6-1, with TRBD2 matching over 7 bases. With V trimmed by 4 bases and J by 6 bases, 15 bases remained unmatched. This CDR3 region has 16 residues. Germline V gene lookup returns CDR1 MNHNS and CDR2 SASEGT. CDR3 sequence (DNA): TGTGCCAGCAGTGTAACACTAGCGACCGTTCCCACCGAGCAGTACTTC. This encodes CASSVTLATVPTEQYF.

The gene calls are TRBV5-4 and TRBJ1-1, with 8 bases aligning to TRBD1. There are 14 residues in the CDR3. Trimming took 7 bases from V and 5 from J; bases not matched to a gene: 10. Germline V CDR1 and CDR2: SGHNT, YYREEE (reference sequence). Written as DNA, the CDR3 is TGTGCCAGCGGAAGACAGGGGCTGAGTACTGAAGCTTTCTTT. Translated: CASGRQGLSTEAFF.

This chain joins TRBV5-6 and TRBJ2-7; 11 nucleotides agree with TRBD1. Germline lookup yields CDR1 SGHDT and CDR2 YYEEEE. The CDR3 extends over 14 amino acids. Germline trimming cut 3 bases from V and 3 bases from J; bases unmatched to any gene: 2. The CDR3, as DNA: TGTGCCAGCAGCTCCGGGACAGGGGGCTACGAGCAGTACTTC. Its translation is CASSSGTGGYEQYF.

The chain recombines TRBV7-9 with TRBJ2-7; either TRBD1 or TRBD2 may supply D (5 bases each). Germline CDR1 reads SEHNR; CDR2 reads FQNEAQ (reference sequence). This CDR3 is 17 amino acids long. V was pared by 4 bases and J by 5 bases, with 24 bases between. In DNA, the CDR3 is TGTGCCAGCAGCTCACGTCCCCGGGACCCTAAGGGCCACGAGCAGTACTTC. It is translated as CASSSRPRDPKGHEQYF.

This chain uses TRBV27 with TRBJ2-1; no firm D call. Per germline, CDR1 MNHEY and CDR2 SMNVEV (reference sequence). Trimming took off 0 bases at V and 0 bases at J, with 6 bases between the two ends. CDR3 length: 15 amino acids. The CDR3, as DNA: TGTGCCAGCAGTTTATCCGGCGGCTCCTACAATGAGCAGTTCTTC. As protein: CASSLSGGSYNEQFF.

This sequence joins TRBV28 and TRBJ2-2, with TRBD1 identical over 9 bases. Germline CDR1 reads MDHEN; CDR2 reads SYDVKM. The CDR3 has 15 amino acids. Germline trimming cut 4 bases from V and 6 bases from J; bases unmatched to any gene: 6. The CDR3 DNA reads as TGTGCCAGCAGTTCCCGGGACAGGGTACCCGGGGAGCTGTTTTTT. Residues: CASSSRDRVPGELFF.

This clone appeared once. This chain connects TRBV15 to TRBJ2-4, with D possibly matching TRBD2 (6 bases). The CDR3 has 15 amino acids. Trimming shortened V by 8 bases and J by 0 bases, and 14 bases separated the two germline ends. CDR1 and CDR2 from the germline V gene are LNHNV and YYDKDF (reference sequence). The CDR3: CATESRGLAKNIQYF. In DNA, the CDR3 is TGTGCCACCGAGTCGCGGGGACTAGCCAAAAACATTCAGTACTTC.

This chain uses TRBV19 with TRBJ2-1; D is unclear. This CDR3 is 12 amino acids long. The V end was cut by 4 bases, the J end by 8 bases, with 9 bases between. Germline CDR1 reads LNHDA; CDR2 reads SQIVND (reference sequence). The CDR3 DNA is TGTGCCAGTAGTAGGGTAAAGGATGAGCAGTTCTTC. Residues: CASSRVKDEQFF. Complete variable domain (other parts from reference TRBV19 and TRBJ2-1): DGGITQSPKYLFRKEGQNVTLSCEQNLNHDAMYWYRQDPGQGLRLIYYSQIVNDFQKGDIAEGYSVSREKKESFPLTVTSAQKNPTAFYLCASSRVKDEQFFGPGTRLTVL.

The V gene is TRBV4-2, the J gene TRBJ1-4; tentatively, D is TRBD1 (5 bases). The V gene lost 3 bases and the J gene lost 2 bases, with 13 bases spanning the gap. Germline CDR1 is LGHNA and CDR2 is YNFKEQ. This CDR3 region has 16 residues. CDR3 loop: CASSQASRATNEKLFF. DNA of the CDR3: TGTGCCAGCAGCCAGGCCTCCAGGGCTACTAATGAAAAACTGTTTTTT.

This clone was detected a few times. The chain employs TRBV6-5 and TRBJ2-3, with TRBD2 as a possible D gene (6 bases). Per the germline V gene, CDR1 is MNHEY and CDR2 is SVGAGI. Trimming left V 5 bases short and J 2 bases short, with 11 bases between. The CDR3 is 14 amino acids. CDR3 coding DNA: TGTGCCAGCAGTGACGGCGGGGACACAGATACGCAGTATTTT. The encoded protein is CASSDGGDTDTQYF.

This sequence joins TRBV7-6 and TRBJ2-3; 7 bases map to TRBD2. The CDR3 is 15 amino acids. J gave up 3 bases and V 0 bases, and 3 bases lay outside the gene matches. Germline-derived CDR1 and CDR2 are SGHVS and FNYEAQ. The CDR3 nucleotides are TGTGCCAGCAGCTTAGCTAGCGGGTGGACAGATACGCAGTATTTT. Its translation: CASSLASGWTDTQYF.

The rearrangement uses TRBV30 and TRBJ1-5, with D hard to call. Germline V gene lookup returns CDR1 GTSNPN and CDR2 SVGIG (reference sequence). V gave up 1 base and J gave up 3 bases, with 7 bases separating them. The length of the CDR3 is 13 residues. CDR3 DNA: TGTGCCTGGAGTGGGGCGGACAATCAGCCCCAGCATTTT. This sequence encodes CAWSGADNQPQHF. Variable domain in full (rest from reference TRBV30 and TRBJ1-5): SQTIHQWPATLVQPVGSPLSLECTVEGTSNPNLYWYRQAAGRGLQLLFYSVGIGQISSEVPQNLSASRPQDRQFILSSKKLLLSDSGFYLCAWSGADNQPQHFGDGTRLSIL.

This sequence joins TRBV14 and TRBJ2-2; D is ambiguous. The ends were cut back, 4 bases at V and 8 bases at J, with 11 bases in the middle. The CDR3 runs 13 residues. The V gene's germline CDR1 is SGHDN and CDR2 FVKESK. The CDR3 here is CASSPLGLGELFF. The CDR3 nucleotides are TGTGCCAGCAGCCCGCTGGGTTTGGGGGAGCTGTTTTTT. The full variable domain, rest sourced from reference TRBV14 and TRBJ2-2, is EAGVTQFPSHSVIEKGQTVTLRCDPISGHDNLYWYRRVMGKEIKFLLHFVKESKQDESGMPNNRFLAERTGGTYSTLKVQPAELEDSGVYFCASSPLGLGELFFGEGSRLTVL.